The T cell receptor (beta chain) described here comes from a study of blood T cell repertoires in COVID-19. A COVID-19 case had been met by exposed participants during the 2 weeks before study entry. V lost 0 bases and J lost 4; bases outside the gene matches: 1. Germline V gene sequence: CDR1 ENHRY, CDR2 SYGVKD. The CDR3 spans 14 residues. This table comes from immunoSEQ multiplex PCR, and its TCRdb copy is limited to in-frame clones, with some not included. The sample has around 250,000 clones; approximately 90% are singletons. The clonotype originates from a man between 50 and 59 years old who had been exposed to COVID-19. The sequenced sample was PBMCs or T cells enriched from blood (not recorded which). J is TRBJ2-7 and V is TRBV10-3; 9 bases map to TRBD1. The CDR3 coding sequence is TGTGCCATCAGTGAGTCCGACAGGGGGTACGAGCAGTACTTC. This encodes CAISESDRGYEQYF.